Sequencing of this T cell receptor beta chain was carried out in a study of blood T cell repertoires in COVID-19. Libraries were prepared by immunoSEQ multiplex PCR; TCRdb keeps only in-frame clonotypes and omits some of them. The sample yields about 310,000 clones, roughly 84% seen once. This CDR3 contains 17 residues. CDR1 is SGHAT and CDR2 is FQNNGV in the germline V gene. Trimming removed 4 bases from V and 0 bases from J, with 19 bases in between. This chain uses TRBV11-2 with TRBJ2-7; the D gene is possibly TRBD2 (7 bases). The sequence derives from a man in his forties or fifties with active or convalescent COVID-19. The material sequenced was peripheral blood. Here the CDR3 DNA reads TGTGCCAGCAGCTCAGGGAGGGGTTCGGACAGCTCCTACGAGCAGTACTTC. It specifies CASSSGRGSDSSYEQYF.